A single sample is the source of the 8 T cell receptor beta chains below, sequenced in a study of neurological immune-mediated disorders. TCRdb re-called the 5' RACE reads with MiXCR, one entry per CDR3 protein. Of about 74,000 distinct CDR3 sequences in the sample, less than 5.5% are singletons; the top ten hold about 7.4%. Input material: PBMCs. Every receptor here comes from a man younger than 35 with multiple sclerosis.

This chain uses TRBV14 with TRBJ2-1; D possibly corresponds to TRBD2 (6 bases). The V and J ends lost 0 bases and 9 bases respectively, with 18 bases between them. The CDR3 totals 16 residues. Germline CDR1 is SGHDN and CDR2 is FVKESK. The CDR3 DNA reads TGTGCCAGCAGCCAAGACCGGACTATCACCCGCGGTGAGCAGTTCTTC. Translated: CASSQDRTITRGEQFF.

This clonotype was seen many times. The chain employs TRBV21-1 and TRBJ2-3; TRBD1 reflects the table's D call only, with no check against the DNA. TRBV21-1 is flagged as a pseudogene. This CDR3 spans 17 amino acids. Written as DNA, the CDR3 is TGTGCCAGCAGCCCCCGACAGACAGGGCACCGCACAGATACGCAGTATTTT. Protein product: CASSPRQTGHRTDTQYF.

As to this clonotype: A much larger clone lies one base from this, so it may be a read error. The V and J genes are TRBV6-5 and TRBJ2-7; 7 nucleotides agree with TRBD1. V was pared by 6 bases and J by 3 bases, with 11 bases of the junction left unmatched. CDR3 length: 15 residues. CDR1 is MNHEY and CDR2 is SVGAGI in the germline V gene. The CDR3 DNA reads TGTGCCAGCAGACTCTACAGGGGACCGTACTACGAGCAGTACTTC. It encodes CASRLYRGPYYEQYF.

The chain carries TRBV7-2 and TRBJ1-1; perhaps TRBD1 as D (6 bases). This CDR3 spans 15 amino acids. Trimming left V 1 base short and J 4 bases short, with 13 bases between. The germline CDR1 and CDR2 sequences are SGHTA and FQGNSA. The CDR3 loop reads CASSLEITGSTEAFF. CDR3 sequence (DNA): TGTGCCAGCAGCTTAGAAATAACAGGGAGCACTGAAGCTTTCTTT.

This clonotype was recorded at least ten times. The chain employs TRBV20-1 and TRBJ1-4; the match to TRBD1 covers 7 bases. This CDR3 is built from 14 residues. Trimming removed 3 bases from V and 8 bases from J; junction bases left unmatched: 9. The germline V gene encodes CDR1 DFQATT and CDR2 SNEGSKA (reference sequence). The CDR3 DNA sequence: TGCAGTGCTAGGCACAGCCTCAGGGGGGAAAAACTGTTTTTT. Its translation is CSARHSLRGEKLFF.

This clonotype occurred many times. The chain has TRBV5-1 and TRBJ1-2; 7 nucleotides align to TRBD1. Per germline, CDR1 SGHRS and CDR2 YFSETQ. The J segment lost 4 bases and the V segment lost 8 bases, leaving 20 bases of the junction unmatched. The CDR3 consists of 17 residues. In nucleotides, the CDR3 is TGCGCCAGTACAACGGGAGGGGGCGGAAGAGTCCCCTATGGCTACACCTTC. It yields the protein CASTTGGGGRVPYGYTF.

This clonotype has a count of ten or more. The gene calls are TRBV5-1 and TRBJ2-3; D uncertain. The germline gives CDR1 SGHRS, CDR2 YFSETQ. V gave up 0 bases and J gave up 6 bases, with 8 bases separating them. The CDR3 is 13 residues long. CDR3 sequence: CASSLGHRDTQYF. CDR3 bases: TGCGCCAGCAGCTTGGGCCATCGGGATACGCAGTATTTT.

This clonotype was found many times. A much more abundant neighbour one base away suggests this may be a read error. The chain joins TRBV10-3 to TRBJ2-3, with a weak D call TRBD2 (6 bases). V lost 6 bases, J lost 2 bases, and 9 bases lay in between. Germline V gives CDR1 ENHRY, CDR2 SYGVKD. The CDR3 runs to 13 residues. CDR3: CAISAGNTDTQYF. In DNA, the CDR3 is TGTGCCATCAGCGCGGGGAACACAGATACGCAGTATTTT.